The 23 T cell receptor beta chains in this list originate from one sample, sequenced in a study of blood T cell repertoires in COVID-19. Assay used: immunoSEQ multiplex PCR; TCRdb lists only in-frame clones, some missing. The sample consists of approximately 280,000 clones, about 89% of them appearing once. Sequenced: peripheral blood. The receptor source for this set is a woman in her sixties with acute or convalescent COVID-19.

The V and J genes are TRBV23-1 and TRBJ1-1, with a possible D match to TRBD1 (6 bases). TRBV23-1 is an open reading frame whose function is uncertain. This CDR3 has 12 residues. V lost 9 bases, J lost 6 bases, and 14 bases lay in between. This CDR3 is CARMGHPAEAFF. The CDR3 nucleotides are TGCGCCAGAATGGGACACCCCGCTGAAGCTTTCTTT.

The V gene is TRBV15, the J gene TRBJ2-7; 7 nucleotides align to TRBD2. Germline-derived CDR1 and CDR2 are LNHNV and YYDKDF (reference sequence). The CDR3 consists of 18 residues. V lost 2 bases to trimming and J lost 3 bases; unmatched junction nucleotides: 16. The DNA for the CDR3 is TGTGCCACCAGCAGAAGACCGCCCCTCGGGGTAGCGGGCTACGAGCAGTACTTC. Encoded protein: CATSRRPPLGVAGYEQYF. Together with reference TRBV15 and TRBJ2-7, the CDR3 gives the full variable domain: DAMVIQNPRYQVTQFGKPVTLSCSQTLNHNVMYWYQQKSSQAPKLLFHYYDKDFNNEADTPDNFQSRRPNTSFCFLDIRSPGLGDTAMYLCATSRRPPLGVAGYEQYFGPGTRLTVT.

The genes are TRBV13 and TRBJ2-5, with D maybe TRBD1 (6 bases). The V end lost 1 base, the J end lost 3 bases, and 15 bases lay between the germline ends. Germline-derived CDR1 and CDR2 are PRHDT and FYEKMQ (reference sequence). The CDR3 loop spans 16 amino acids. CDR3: CASSLVTVAGEETQYF. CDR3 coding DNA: TGTGCCAGCAGCTTAGTTACGGTGGCAGGGGAAGAGACCCAGTACTTC.

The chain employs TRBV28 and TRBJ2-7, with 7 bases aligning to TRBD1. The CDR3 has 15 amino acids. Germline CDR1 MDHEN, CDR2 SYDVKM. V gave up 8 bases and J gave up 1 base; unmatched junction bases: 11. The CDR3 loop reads CASGIKPGGSYEQYF. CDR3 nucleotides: TGTGCCAGCGGAATTAAACCAGGGGGTTCCTACGAGCAGTACTTC.

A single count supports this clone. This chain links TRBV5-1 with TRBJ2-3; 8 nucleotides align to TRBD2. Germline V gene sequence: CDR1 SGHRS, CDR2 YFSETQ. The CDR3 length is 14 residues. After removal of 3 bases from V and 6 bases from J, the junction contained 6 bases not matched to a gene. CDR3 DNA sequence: TGCGCCAGCAGCTGGGGGACTAGTGCTGATACGCAGTATTTT. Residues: CASSWGTSADTQYF.

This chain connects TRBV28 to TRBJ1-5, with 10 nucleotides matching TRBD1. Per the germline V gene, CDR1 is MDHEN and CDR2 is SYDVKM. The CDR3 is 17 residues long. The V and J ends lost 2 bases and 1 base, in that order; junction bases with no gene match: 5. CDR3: CASSLGTGESSNQPQHF. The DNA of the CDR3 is TGTGCCAGCAGTTTAGGGACAGGGGAGTCAAGCAATCAGCCCCAGCATTTT.

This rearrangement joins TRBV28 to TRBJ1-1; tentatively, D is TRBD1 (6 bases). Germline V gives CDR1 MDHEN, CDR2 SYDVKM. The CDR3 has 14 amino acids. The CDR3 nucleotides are TGTGCGGATGACCCACGGGACATTTACACTGAAGCTTTCTTT. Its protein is CADDPRDIYTEAFF.

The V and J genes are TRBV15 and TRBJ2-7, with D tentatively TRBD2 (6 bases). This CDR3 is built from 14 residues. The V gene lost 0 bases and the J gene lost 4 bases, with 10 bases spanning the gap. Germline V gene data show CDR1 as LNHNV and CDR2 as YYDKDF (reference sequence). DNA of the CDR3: TGTGCCACCAGCAGAGAGGGGGGTCCTTACGAGCAGTACTTC. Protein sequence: CATSREGGPYEQYF.

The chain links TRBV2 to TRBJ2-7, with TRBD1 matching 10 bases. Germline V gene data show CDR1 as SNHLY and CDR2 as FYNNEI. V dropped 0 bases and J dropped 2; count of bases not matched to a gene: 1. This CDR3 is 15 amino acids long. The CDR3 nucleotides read TGTGCCAGCAGTGAAGCGGGACAGGGGCCCTACGAGCAGTACTTC. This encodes CASSEAGQGPYEQYF.

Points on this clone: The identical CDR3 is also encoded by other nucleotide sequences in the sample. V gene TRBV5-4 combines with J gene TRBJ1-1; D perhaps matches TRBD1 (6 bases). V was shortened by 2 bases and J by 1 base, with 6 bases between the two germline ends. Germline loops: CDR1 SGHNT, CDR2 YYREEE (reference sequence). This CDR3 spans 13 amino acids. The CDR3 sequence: CASSLQGNTEAFF. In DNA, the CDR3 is TGTGCCAGCAGCTTACAGGGGAACACTGAAGCTTTCTTT.

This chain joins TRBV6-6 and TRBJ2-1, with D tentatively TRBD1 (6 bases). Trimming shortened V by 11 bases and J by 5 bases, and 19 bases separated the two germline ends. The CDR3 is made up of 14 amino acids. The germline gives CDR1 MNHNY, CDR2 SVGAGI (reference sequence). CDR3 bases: TGTGCCTCTCGTGGGTTCAGGGGAGACAATGAGCAGTTCTTC. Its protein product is CASRGFRGDNEQFF.

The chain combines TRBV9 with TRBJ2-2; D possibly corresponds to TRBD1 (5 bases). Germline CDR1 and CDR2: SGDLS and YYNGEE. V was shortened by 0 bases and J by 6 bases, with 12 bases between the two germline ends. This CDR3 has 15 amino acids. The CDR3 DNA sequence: TGTGCCAGCAGCGTAGTCGCAGGGCCCTCCGGGGAGCTGTTTTTT. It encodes CASSVVAGPSGELFF.

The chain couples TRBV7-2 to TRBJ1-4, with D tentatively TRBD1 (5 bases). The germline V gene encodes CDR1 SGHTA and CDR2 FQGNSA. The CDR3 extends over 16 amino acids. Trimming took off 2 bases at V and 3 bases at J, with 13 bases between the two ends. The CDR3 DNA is TGTGCCAGCAGCTTAAGGCGGGGGGGTCCTAATGAAAAACTGTTTTTT. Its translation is CASSLRRGGPNEKLFF.

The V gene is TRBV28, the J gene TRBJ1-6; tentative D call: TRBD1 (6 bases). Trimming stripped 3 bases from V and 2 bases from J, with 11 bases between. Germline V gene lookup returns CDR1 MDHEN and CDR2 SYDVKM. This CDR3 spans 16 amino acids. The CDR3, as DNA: TGTGCCAGCAGTTTGCCCAGGGGAGCCTATAATTCACCCCTCCACTTT. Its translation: CASSLPRGAYNSPLHF.

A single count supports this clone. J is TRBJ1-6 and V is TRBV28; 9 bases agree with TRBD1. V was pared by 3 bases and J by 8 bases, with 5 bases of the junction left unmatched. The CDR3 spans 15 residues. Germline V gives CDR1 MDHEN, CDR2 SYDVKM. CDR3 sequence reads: CASSFNRGRDSPLHF. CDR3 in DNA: TGTGCCAGCAGTTTCAACAGGGGGCGTGATTCACCCCTCCACTTT.

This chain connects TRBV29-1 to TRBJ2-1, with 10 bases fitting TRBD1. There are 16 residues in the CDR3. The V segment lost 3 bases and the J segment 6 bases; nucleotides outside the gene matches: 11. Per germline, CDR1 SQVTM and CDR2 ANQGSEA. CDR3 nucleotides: TGCAGCGTTGACGGAGCGAGGACAGGGGGAACCAATGAGCAGTTCTTC. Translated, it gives CSVDGARTGGTNEQFF.

The CDR3 DNA sequence: TGTGCCAGTAGTATCCAAGACAGCTACGAGCAGTACTTC. Translating gives CASSIQDSYEQYF. V is TRBV19 and J is TRBJ2-7; tentative D call: TRBD1 (5 bases). Trimming pared 3 bases from V and 3 bases from J, leaving 9 bases between. The CDR3 sequence is 13 residues long. The germline V gene encodes CDR1 LNHDA and CDR2 SQIVND (reference sequence). The complete variable domain, with remaining parts taken from reference TRBV19 and TRBJ2-7, reads DGGITQSPKYLFRKEGQNVTLSCEQNLNHDAMYWYRQDPGQGLRLIYYSQIVNDFQKGDIAEGYSVSREKKESFPLTVTSAQKNPTAFYLCASSIQDSYEQYFGPGTRLTVT.

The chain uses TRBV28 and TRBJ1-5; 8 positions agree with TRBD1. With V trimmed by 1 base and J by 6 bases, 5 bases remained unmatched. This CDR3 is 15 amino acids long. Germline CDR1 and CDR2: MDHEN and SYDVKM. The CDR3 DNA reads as TGTGCCAGCAGTTTATCAGGGGGCGGAATTCAGCCCCAGCATTTT. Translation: CASSLSGGGIQPQHF.

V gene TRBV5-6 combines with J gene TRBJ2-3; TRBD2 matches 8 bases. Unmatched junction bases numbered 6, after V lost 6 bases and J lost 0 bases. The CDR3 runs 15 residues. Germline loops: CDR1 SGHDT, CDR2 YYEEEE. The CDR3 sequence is CASIAGGGSTDTQYF. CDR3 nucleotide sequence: TGTGCCAGCATCGCGGGGGGAGGTAGCACAGATACGCAGTATTTT.

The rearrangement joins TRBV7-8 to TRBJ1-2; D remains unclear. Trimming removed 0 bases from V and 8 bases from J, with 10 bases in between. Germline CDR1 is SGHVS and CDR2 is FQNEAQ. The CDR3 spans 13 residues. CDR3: CASSLASFEGYTF. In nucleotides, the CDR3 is TGTGCCAGCAGCTTAGCATCGTTCGAGGGCTACACCTTC.

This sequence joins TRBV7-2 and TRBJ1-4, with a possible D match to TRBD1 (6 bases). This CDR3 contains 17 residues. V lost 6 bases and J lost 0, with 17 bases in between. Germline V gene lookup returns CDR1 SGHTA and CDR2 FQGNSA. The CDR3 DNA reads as TGTGCCAGCAGACGTGGTCAGGGGCGCTCAACTAATGAAAAACTGTTTTTT. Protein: CASRRGQGRSTNEKLFF.

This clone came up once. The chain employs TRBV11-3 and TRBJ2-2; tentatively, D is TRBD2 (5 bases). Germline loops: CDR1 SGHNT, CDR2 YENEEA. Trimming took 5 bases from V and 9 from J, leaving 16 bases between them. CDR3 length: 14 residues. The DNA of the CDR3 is TGTGCCAGCAGCCCTCACGGCTGGACTCGGGAGCTGTTTTTT. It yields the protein CASSPHGWTRELFF.

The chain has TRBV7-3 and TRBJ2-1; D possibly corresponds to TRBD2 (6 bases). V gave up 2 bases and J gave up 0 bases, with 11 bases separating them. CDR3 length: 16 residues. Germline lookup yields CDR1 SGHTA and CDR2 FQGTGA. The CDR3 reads CASSLYFGSSYNEQFF. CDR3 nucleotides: TGTGCCAGCAGCTTATACTTCGGGAGCTCCTACAATGAGCAGTTCTTC.